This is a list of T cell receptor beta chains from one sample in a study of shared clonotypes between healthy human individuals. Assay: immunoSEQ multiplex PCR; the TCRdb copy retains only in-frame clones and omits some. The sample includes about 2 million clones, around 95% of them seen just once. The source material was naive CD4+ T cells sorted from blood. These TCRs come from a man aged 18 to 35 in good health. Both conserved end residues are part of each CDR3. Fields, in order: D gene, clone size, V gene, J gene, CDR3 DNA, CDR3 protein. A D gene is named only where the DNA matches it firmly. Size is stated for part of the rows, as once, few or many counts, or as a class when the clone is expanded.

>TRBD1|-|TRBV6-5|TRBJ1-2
TGTGCCAGCAGTTCCAGGGGGAGGTATGGCTACACCTTC
CASSSRGRYGYTF
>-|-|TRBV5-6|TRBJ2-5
TGTGCCAGCAGCTATTGGGACCGAGGGGAGACCCAGTACTTC
CASSYWDRGETQYF
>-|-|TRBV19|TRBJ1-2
TGTGCCAGTAGTATCCTGGGCAACTATGGCTACACCTTC
CASSILGNYGYTF
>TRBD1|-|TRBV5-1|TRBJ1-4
TGCGCCAGCAGCTTGGAGGGACAGCCTAATGAAAAACTGTTTTTT
CASSLEGQPNEKLFF
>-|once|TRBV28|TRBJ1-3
TGTGCCAGCAGTTTAGCAGGGGTGGGGGGAAACACCATATATTTT
CASSLAGVGGNTIYF
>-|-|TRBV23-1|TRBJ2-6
TGCGCCAGCAGTCAATCCTTGACAGGATCTGGGGCCAACGTCCTGACTTTC
CASSQSLTGSGANVLTF
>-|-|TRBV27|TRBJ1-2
TGTGCCAGCAGTTTACATCGGGCGCAAGGCTACACCTTC
CASSLHRAQGYTF
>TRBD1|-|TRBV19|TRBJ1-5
TGTGCCAGTAGTATCCCTGGACAGGGTGGGAATCAGCCCCAGCATTTT
CASSIPGQGGNQPQHF
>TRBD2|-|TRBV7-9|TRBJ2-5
TGTGCCAGCAGCCACCCCGGGGGGGTAGAGACCCAGTACTTC
CASSHPGGVETQYF
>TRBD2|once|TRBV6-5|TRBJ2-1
TGTGCCAGCAGTTTTAGCGGGAGGGCCATCAACGATGAGCAGTTCTTC
CASSFSGRAINDEQFF
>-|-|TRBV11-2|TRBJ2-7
TGTGCCAGCCGCCCCCGACACGGATACTCCTACGAGCAGTACTTC
CASRPRHGYSYEQYF
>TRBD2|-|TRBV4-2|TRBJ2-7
TGTGCCAGCAGCCAAGACGGTGGGGGAGGGATCTACGAGCAGTACTTC
CASSQDGGGGIYEQYF
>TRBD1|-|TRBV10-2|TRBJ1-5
TGCGCCAGCAGTGAGAGTCAGGGGGGTCAGCCCCAGCATTTT
CASSESQGGQPQHF
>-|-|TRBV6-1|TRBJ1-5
TGTGCCAGCCAGTACAGGGATCCACAGCCCCAGCATTTT
CASQYRDPQPQHF
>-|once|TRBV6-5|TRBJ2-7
TGTGCCAGCAGTTCCGGGACCAACTCCTACGAGCAGTACTTC
CASSSGTNSYEQYF
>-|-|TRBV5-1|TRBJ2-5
TGCGCCAGCAGCTGGGGACGAGGTCTCGAGACCCAGTACTTC
CASSWGRGLETQYF
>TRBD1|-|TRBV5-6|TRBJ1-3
TGTGCCAGCAGCGCACCAGCCCTTACAGGGGGCGTTGGAAACACCATATATTTT
CASSAPALTGGVGNTIYF
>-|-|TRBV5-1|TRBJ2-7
TGCGCCAGCAGCTTGGACCGGCTCTACGAGCAGTACTTC
CASSLDRLYEQYF
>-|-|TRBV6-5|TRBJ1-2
TGTGCCAGCAGCTCCCAGGGGAACTATGGCTACACCTTC
CASSSQGNYGYTF
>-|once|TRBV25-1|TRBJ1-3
TGTGCCAGCAGTGACCCCGGCGGTTTCTCTGGAAACACCATATATTTT
CASSDPGGFSGNTIYF
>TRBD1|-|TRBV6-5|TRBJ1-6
TGTGCCAGCGCCCAGGACAGGGGTAATTCACCCCTCCACTTT
CASAQDRGNSPLHF
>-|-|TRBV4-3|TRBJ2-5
TGCGCCAGCAGCCAAGATCTGATGGGAGTGGAGACCCAGTACTTC
CASSQDLMGVETQYF
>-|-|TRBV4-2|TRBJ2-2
TGTGCCAGCAGTCTCGCCCAGGGTAACACCGGGGAGCTGTTTTTT
CASSLAQGNTGELFF
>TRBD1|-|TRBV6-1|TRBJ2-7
TGTGCCAGCAGCCTCCGGGACAGCTACGAGCAGTACTTC
CASSLRDSYEQYF
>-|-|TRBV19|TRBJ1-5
TGTGCCAGTAGCGCGATTAGCAATCAGCCCCAGCATTTT
CASSAISNQPQHF
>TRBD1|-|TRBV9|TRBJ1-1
TGTGCCAGCAGCCCCATGGGACAGGGGAACACTGAAGCTTTCTTT
CASSPMGQGNTEAFF
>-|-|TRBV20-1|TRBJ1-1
TGCAGTATTATAAGGAACACTGAAGCTTTCTTT
CSIIRNTEAFF
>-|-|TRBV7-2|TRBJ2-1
TGTGCCAGCAGCTTAGTTAGTGGGGCGGGGAATGAGCAGTTCTTC
CASSLVSGAGNEQFF
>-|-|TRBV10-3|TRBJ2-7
TGTGCCATCAGTTCCGGGACGCATTCCTACGAGCAGTACTTC
CAISSGTHSYEQYF
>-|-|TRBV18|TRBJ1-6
TGTGCCAGCTCACCAAACGATAACTCACCCCTCCACTTT
CASSPNDNSPLHF
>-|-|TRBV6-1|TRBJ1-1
TGTGCCAGCAGTGAGTCCCAACTCTCAGCTTTCTTT
CASSESQLSAFF
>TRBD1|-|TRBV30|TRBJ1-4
TGTGCCTGGAGTGCGGATCCGACAGGGGGCGTTGAAAAACTGTTTTTT
CAWSADPTGGVEKLFF
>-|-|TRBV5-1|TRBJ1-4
TGCGCCAGCAGCCCTGTCTTGGGGGTGAATGAAAAACTGTTTTTT
CASSPVLGVNEKLFF
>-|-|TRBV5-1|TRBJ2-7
TGCGCCAGCAGCGAGCAATCCCTTAGCTCCTACGAGCAGTACTTC
CASSEQSLSSYEQYF
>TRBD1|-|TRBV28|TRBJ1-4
TGTGCCAGCAGTTTCGGGGACAGCACCGGGGAAAAACTGTTTTTT
CASSFGDSTGEKLFF
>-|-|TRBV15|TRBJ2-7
TGTGCCACCAGCAGAGATTCCACTGCAGGGTCCTACGAGCAGTACTTC
CATSRDSTAGSYEQYF
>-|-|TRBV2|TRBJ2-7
TGTGCCAGCTCTCCGGGCCCTGGGCTCACCGAGCAGTACTTC
CASSPGPGLTEQYF